The 25 T cell receptor beta chains given below trace back to one sample, sequenced in a study of shared clonotypes between healthy human individuals. The protocol was immunoSEQ multiplex PCR, while the TCRdb copy is restricted to in-frame clones and leaves out a portion. The repertoire consists of millions of clones, with more than 80% occurring once and the leading ten covering about 0.39%. Sample: naive CD4+ T cells from PBMCs. Subset here: CD45RA+ positively selected. Receptors originate from a young man in good health. Some clones in this sample may be carry-over from other donors' samples.

This CDR3 is CASSEALGGTVLQYF. For the CDR3, the DNA is TGTGCCAGCAGTGAAGCGCTAGGTGGGACAGTTCTGCAGTACTTC. The chain employs TRBV6-1 and TRBJ2-7; 7 bases are shared with TRBD1. CDR3 length: 15 amino acids. After removal of 0 bases from V and 9 bases from J, the junction contained 11 bases not matched to a gene. CDR1 and CDR2 (germline): MNHNS, SASEGT.

Here the CDR3 DNA reads TGTGCCAGCAGTTCATGGGACACCCAGGAATATGGCTACACCTTC. Protein sequence: CASSSWDTQEYGYTF. The chain links TRBV28 to TRBJ1-2; maybe TRBD1 (6 bases). Trimming stripped 4 bases from V and 5 bases from J, with 17 bases between. CDR3 length equals 15 residues. CDR1 is MDHEN, CDR2 SYDVKM, per germline.

This clone has a single count. Other nucleotide sequences from this sample produce the same CDR3. This chain connects TRBV5-4 to TRBJ1-1, with D uncertain. With 3 bases removed from V and 1 base from J, the gap between germline ends came to 4 bases. The germline V gene has CDR1 SGHNT and CDR2 YYREEE (reference sequence). The CDR3 has 12 amino acids. The CDR3 is CASSWGNTEAFF. The DNA for the CDR3 is TGTGCCAGCAGCTGGGGGAACACTGAAGCTTTCTTT. The full variable domain, in which reference TRBV5-4 and TRBJ1-1 provide the parts outside the CDR3, is ETGVTQSPTHLIKTRGQQVTLRCSSQSGHNTVSWYQQALGQGPQFIFQYYREEENGRGNFPPRFSGLQFPNYSSELNVNALELDDSALYLCASSWGNTEAFFGQGTRLTVV.

V is TRBV18 and J is TRBJ2-6; D possibly matches TRBD1 or TRBD2 (6 bases each). CDR3 length equals 16 residues. CDR1 is KGHSH and CDR2 is LQKENI in the germline V gene. V was cut by 6 bases and J by 0 bases, with 12 bases left in between. The DNA for the CDR3 is TGTGCCAGCTCTCCCGGGGGCTACTCTGGGGCCAACGTCCTGACTTTC. It yields the protein CASSPGGYSGANVLTF.

This rearrangement joins TRBV2 to TRBJ2-2, with 7 bases lining up with TRBD1. The trim removed 6 bases at V and 5 bases at J, leaving 9 bases unmatched. The CDR3 length is 15 residues. Germline CDR1 and CDR2: SNHLY and FYNNEI. This CDR3 reads CASSDNRGRTGELFF. The CDR3 nucleotides read TGTGCCAGCAGCGACAACAGGGGACGGACCGGGGAGCTGTTTTTT.

V is TRBV30 and J is TRBJ2-6, with D possibly TRBD1 on 5 matching bases. V was shortened by 5 bases and J by 4 bases, with 9 bases between the two germline ends. The CDR3 consists of 13 residues. In germline, CDR1 is GTSNPN, CDR2 SVGIG (reference sequence). The CDR3 region is CAWGAPGANVLTF. The CDR3, as DNA: TGTGCCTGGGGGGCCCCCGGGGCCAACGTCCTGACTTTC.

This chain links TRBV5-4 with TRBJ2-5, with TRBD1 matching over 9 bases. The CDR3 contains 17 residues. Looked up from germline, CDR1 is SGHNT and CDR2 is YYREEE (reference sequence). The V segment lost 5 bases and the J segment 0 bases; nucleotides outside the gene matches: 11. CDR3 DNA sequence: TGTGCCAGCAGAAGTTCGACAGGGGGGAAGTACCAAGAGACCCAGTACTTC. This gives the protein CASRSSTGGKYQETQYF.

The chain links TRBV9 to TRBJ2-3, with D perhaps matching TRBD1 or TRBD2 (6 bases each). Between the trimmed V and J ends, which lost 3 bases and 10 bases, there was a span of 21 bases. Germline V gives CDR1 SGDLS, CDR2 YYNGEE. The CDR3 spans 15 residues. DNA for the CDR3: TGTGCCAGCAGCGGGAGGGGGACTTCCGATGATCCGCAGTATTTT. Encoded protein: CASSGRGTSDDPQYF.

The rearrangement joins TRBV5-5 to TRBJ2-1; a weak D match, TRBD2 (6 bases). Germline V gives CDR1 SGHKS, CDR2 YYEKEE (reference sequence). V was pared by 4 bases and J by 2 bases, with 10 bases between. This CDR3 is built from 14 residues. The CDR3 DNA reads as TGTGCCAGCAGCGCCCGACTAGCCTACAATGAGCAGTTCTTC. As protein: CASSARLAYNEQFF.

This clone has just one count. The chain uses TRBV9 and TRBJ2-5, with D possibly TRBD2 on 6 matching bases. This CDR3 has 15 residues. Germline V lookup: CDR1 SGDLS, CDR2 YYNGEE. Trimming took off 1 base at V and 4 bases at J, with 14 bases between the two ends. In DNA, the CDR3 is TGTGCCAGCAGCGTATCCGGGAGTCTTCGAGAGACCCAGTACTTC. It codes for CASSVSGSLRETQYF.

To note about this clone: Other DNA sequences in this specimen translate into the identical CDR3. This chain's CDR3 is CASSLDRDQPQHF. The DNA for the CDR3 is TGCGCCAGCAGCCTGGACAGGGATCAGCCCCAGCATTTT. The chain recombines TRBV5-1 with TRBJ1-5, with 8 bases aligning to TRBD1. The germline CDR1 and CDR2 sequences are SGHRS and YFSETQ. This CDR3 contains 13 residues. The trim removed 4 bases at V and 5 bases at J, leaving 2 bases unmatched.

V gene TRBV5-1 combines with J gene TRBJ2-7; tentatively, D is TRBD2 (5 bases). Germline V lookup: CDR1 SGHRS, CDR2 YFSETQ. This CDR3 contains 18 residues. The V end was cut by 7 bases, the J end by 0 bases, with 26 bases between. The CDR3 nucleotides are TGCGCCAGCCACCAGGTAGAGGGATCCATTTCAAGCTCCTACGAGCAGTACTTC. As protein: CASHQVEGSISSSYEQYF.

This chain links TRBV2 with TRBJ1-5; 9 bases line up with TRBD1. V lost 5 bases, J lost 5 bases, and 7 bases stayed unmatched. The length of the CDR3 is 15 residues. Germline-derived CDR1 and CDR2 are SNHLY and FYNNEI. CDR3 protein: CASSRDRVTDQPQHF. CDR3 nucleotides: TGTGCCAGCAGTAGGGACAGGGTAACGGATCAGCCCCAGCATTTT.

The rearrangement links TRBV5-1 to TRBJ2-1, with 8 bases aligning to TRBD2. V trimming: 4 bases; J trimming: 3 bases; junction bases outside the gene matches: 6. CDR3 length: 15 amino acids. The germline V gene has CDR1 SGHRS and CDR2 YFSETQ. CDR3 loop: CASSPRSGSYNEQFF. DNA for the CDR3: TGCGCCAGCAGCCCACGAAGCGGGAGCTACAATGAGCAGTTCTTC.

Comments on this clone: The same CDR3 arises from other DNA sequences in this sample as well. The chain employs TRBV20-1 and TRBJ2-7; D not resolved. The CDR3 length is 11 residues. Germline V gene lookup returns CDR1 DFQATT and CDR2 SNEGSKA (reference sequence). V lost 3 bases, J lost 3 bases, and 6 bases lay in between. CDR3 residues: CSARADYEQYF. The CDR3, as DNA: TGCAGTGCTAGGGCCGACTACGAGCAGTACTTC.

This rearrangement joins TRBV6-1 to TRBJ1-5, with 9 bases matching TRBD1. Per the germline V gene, CDR1 is MNHNS and CDR2 is SASEGT. The trim removed 3 bases at V and 0 bases at J, leaving 6 bases unmatched. The CDR3 sequence is 17 residues long. In nucleotides, the CDR3 is TGTGCCAGCAGTGAGACCCGACAGGGGGATAGCAATCAGCCCCAGCATTTT. Amino acids: CASSETRQGDSNQPQHF.

The chain recombines TRBV14 with TRBJ1-2, with D maybe TRBD1 (6 bases). Trimming cost V 6 bases and J 5 bases, with 22 bases left between them. The CDR3 extends over 16 amino acids. Germline CDR1 reads SGHDN; CDR2 reads FVKESK. CDR3 in DNA: TGTGCCAGCAGTCAGACCTTACAGGGCCCGAGGTATGGCTACACCTTC. Its protein is CASSQTLQGPRYGYTF.

This chain connects TRBV28 to TRBJ1-4; D unclear. Germline CDR1 is MDHEN and CDR2 is SYDVKM. The CDR3 contains 12 residues. Trimming removed 11 bases from V and 7 bases from J, with 14 bases in between. The CDR3 sequence: CAVGEGSEKLFF. For the CDR3, the DNA is TGTGCCGTCGGGGAAGGGAGTGAAAAACTGTTTTTT.

This clone was recorded a few times. Other DNA sequences in this specimen translate into the identical CDR3. The rearrangement joins TRBV7-2 to TRBJ1-2, with TRBD1 identical over 9 bases. CDR1 is SGHTA, CDR2 FQGNSA, per germline. J was trimmed by 5 bases and V by 5 bases; bases with no gene match: 3. This CDR3 region has 13 residues. The CDR3 protein is CASSPGTGYGYTF. The CDR3 coding sequence is TGTGCCAGCAGCCCTGGGACAGGGTATGGCTACACCTTC.

The rearrangement joins TRBV19 to TRBJ1-2; no clear D. Germline-derived CDR1 and CDR2 are LNHDA and SQIVND (reference sequence). This CDR3 is 17 amino acids long. The V end lost 6 bases, the J end lost 4 bases, and 24 bases lay between the germline ends. CDR3 nucleotides: TGTGCCAGTAGCTCCTGGGGTCAGAGAATTCCTGGCTATGGCTACACCTTC. This translates into CASSSWGQRIPGYGYTF.

This clone has a handful of counts. The rearrangement joins TRBV21-1 to TRBJ1-2. TRBV21-1 corresponds to a pseudogene. This CDR3 has 14 amino acids. The CDR3: CASSRKTSSRGYTF. As DNA, the CDR3 is TGTGCCAGCAGTCGAAAGACCTCCTCACGGGGCTACACCTTC.

This chain links TRBV27 with TRBJ2-3; TRBD1 matches 10 bases. J was trimmed by 0 bases and V by 4 bases; bases with no gene match: 4. This CDR3 has 16 residues. The V gene's germline CDR1 is MNHEY and CDR2 SMNVEV (reference sequence). The CDR3 here is CASSSGQGGSTDTQYF. For the CDR3, the DNA is TGTGCCAGCAGTTCCGGACAGGGGGGAAGCACAGATACGCAGTATTTT.

DNA of the CDR3: TGTGCCAGCTACGGTGGGAGGCCCACAGATACGCAGTATTTT. Its protein product is CASYGGRPTDTQYF. The chain couples TRBV7-8 to TRBJ2-3; tentatively, D is TRBD2 (6 bases). Per germline, CDR1 SGHVS and CDR2 FQNEAQ. Between the trimmed V and J ends, which lost 8 bases and 2 bases, there was a span of 14 bases. This CDR3 has 14 residues.

The gene calls are TRBV19 and TRBJ1-3; D might be TRBD1 (6 bases). There are 14 residues in the CDR3. Germline CDR1 LNHDA, CDR2 SQIVND (reference sequence). With 4 bases removed from V and 2 bases from J, the gap between germline ends came to 9 bases. The CDR3 loop reads CASSSGTPGNTIYF. CDR3 in DNA: TGTGCCAGTAGTAGTGGGACACCTGGAAACACCATATATTTT.

The chain couples TRBV7-9 to TRBJ2-3; 12 bases map to TRBD2. From germline, CDR1 is SEHNR and CDR2 FQNEAQ (reference sequence). V was clipped by 1 base and J by 4 bases; unmatched bases: 3. The CDR3 length is 16 residues. CDR3 DNA: TGTGCCAGCAGCTTAGGATCTAGCGGGAGGGCAGATACGCAGTATTTT. This codes for CASSLGSSGRADTQYF.